The rows below give T cell receptor beta chains drawn from one sample of a study of CD8 T cells in Susac syndrome. TCRdb fed the immunoSEQ multiplex PCR reads into MiXCR, producing one record per CDR3 protein. The sample lists 100,000 to 110,000 distinct CDR3 sequences, 95% occurring once. The material sequenced was CD8+ T cells from PBMCs. The receptor source for this set is a human donor with Susac syndrome. The CDR3 runs from the conserved cysteine through the conserved F or W. A D gene is named only where the DNA matches it firmly. Rows give clone size only sometimes, using once, few, many, or a class for an expanded clone.

D gene,clone size,J gene,V gene,CDR3 protein,CDR3 DNA
NA,few,TRBJ2-7,TRBV6-2/TRBV6-3,CASSRNYEQYF,TGTGCCAGCAGTAGGAACTACGAGCAGTACTTC
NA,few,TRBJ2-1,TRBV27,CASSLDSSYNEQFF,TGTGCCAGCAGTTTGGACAGCTCCTACAATGAGCAGTTCTTC
TRBD1,NA,TRBJ2-5,TRBV6-5,CASSYSIQTGFGGETQYF,TGTGCCAGCAGTTACTCGATTCAGACAGGGTTTGGCGGGGAGACCCAGTACTTC
NA,NA,TRBJ2-1,TRBV9,CASSVVPGHNEQFF,TGTGCCAGCAGCGTAGTTCCAGGACACAATGAGCAGTTCTTC
NA,NA,TRBJ2-4,TRBV4-1,CASSQKLRVAKNIQYF,TGCGCCAGCAGCCAAAAACTCAGGGTAGCCAAAAACATTCAGTACTTC
NA,NA,TRBJ2-5,TRBV3-1,CATEGDPGDQETQYF,TGTGCCACCGAGGGCGATCCGGGGGACCAAGAGACCCAGTACTTC
TRBD1,NA,TRBJ1-4,TRBV5-1,CASAHRDSVNEKLFF,TGCGCCAGCGCCCACCGGGACAGCGTTAATGAAAAACTGTTTTTT
TRBD1,NA,TRBJ1-2,TRBV29-1,CSVGDRVDYGYTF,TGCAGCGTCGGGGACAGGGTGGACTATGGCTACACCTTC
NA,NA,TRBJ2-5,TRBV9,CASSPETSQETQYF,TGTGCCAGCAGCCCGGAGACTTCCCAAGAGACCCAGTACTTC
NA,NA,TRBJ2-7,TRBV24-1,CATSDYRDEQYF,TGTGCCACCAGTGATTACAGGGACGAGCAGTACTTC
TRBD1,NA,TRBJ2-2,TRBV2,CASRPQTGHTGELFF,TGTGCCAGCAGACCCCAGACAGGGCACACCGGGGAGCTGTTTTTT
NA,NA,TRBJ2-1,TRBV29-1,CSVEELNNEQFF,TGCAGCGTTGAAGAACTAAACAATGAGCAGTTCTTC
NA,NA,TRBJ2-7,TRBV18,CASSPLPPEAGINEQYF,TGTGCCAGCTCACCACTTCCCCCCGAAGCTGGGATTAACGAGCAGTACTTC
TRBD2,once,TRBJ2-5,TRBV7-3,CASKPSGDQETQYF,TGTGCCAGCAAACCTAGCGGGGACCAAGAGACCCAGTACTTC
NA,once,TRBJ1-1,TRBV3-1,CASSQPGTEAFF,TGTGCCAGCAGCCAACCAGGCACTGAAGCTTTCTTT
NA,NA,TRBJ2-4,TRBV15,CATSRGGQESASQYF,TGTGCCACCAGCAGGGGAGGACAGGAATCAGCAAGTCAGTACTTC
TRBD1,NA,TRBJ1-6,TRBV7-9,CASSPGQGDSPLHF,TGTGCCAGCAGCCCGGGACAGGGAGATTCACCCCTCCACTTT
NA,NA,TRBJ1-1,TRBV28,CASSSTGLNTEAFF,TGTGCCAGCAGTTCAACAGGTCTGAACACTGAAGCTTTCTTT
NA,NA,TRBJ2-1,TRBV5-1,CASSRSGADNEQFF,TGCGCCAGCAGCCGGTCGGGAGCGGACAATGAGCAGTTCTTC